The clone carrying this T cell receptor (beta chain) was seen more than once but under ten times. Its antigen is unknown. Trimming left V 1 base short and J 0 bases short, with 2 bases between. CDR3 length: 13 amino acids. CDR1 and CDR2 from the germline V gene are MGHRA and YSYEKL. This sample is drawn from a study of CD8+ T cells in alopecia areata. Study at large: Patients took tofacitinib for 6 to 18 months, followed by 6 drug-free months.

The treatment denotes: oral pan-JAK inhibitor, 5-10 mg twice daily. Whole-study results and caveats: On tofacitinib, scalp clonality and expanded CD8+ clones among top 100 fell significantly. Only a single nonresponder existed, so baseline CD8+ expansion links stay unclear.

RNA, once extracted, was reverse transcribed into cDNA for use as the sequencing template. TCRdb's copy holds only in-frame clones and misses some; the assay was immunoSEQ multiplex PCR. Of 250,000 to 350,000 clones listed, 50% to 75% are singletons. This chain joins TRBV4-1 and TRBJ2-3; D not resolved. The TCR sequence derives from a human donor with alopecia areata. This specimen was CD4+ T cells sorted from blood, taken around week 53, from a patient treated with tofacitinib. The CDR3 sequence is CASSQGSTDTQYF. The DNA for the CDR3 is TGCGCCAGCAGCCAAGGCAGCACAGATACGCAGTATTTT.